Below, 25 T cell receptor beta chains from the same sample are listed, as sequenced in a study of prognosis after radiotherapy for stage I lung cancer. From genomic DNA, TCR beta CDR3 was amplified by two-round multiplex PCR. For every TRBV and TRBJ gene, a specific primer was used in first-round PCR. TCRdb called the multiplex PCR reads again in MiXCR, with one record for every CDR3 protein. This table holds about 22,000 distinct CDR3 sequences, 35% to 50% found once. The input for sequencing was PBMCs, taken before or after stereotactic body radiation therapy (not recorded which). The receptors shown here come from a donor over 45 with non-small cell lung cancer.

This clonotype was picked up many times. The genes are TRBV6-1 and TRBJ1-5; 9 bases match TRBD1. The CDR3 sequence is 11 residues long. The ends lost 6 bases at V and 14 bases at J; junction bases unmatched: 5. Per the germline V gene, CDR1 is MNHNS and CDR2 is SASEGT. The CDR3 DNA reads TGTGCCAGCAGAGGGACAGGGACAAAGCATTTT. It translates to CASRGTGTKHF.

This sequence joins TRBV7-8 and TRBJ2-7, with 8 bases lining up with TRBD1. The germline V gene has CDR1 SGHVS and CDR2 FQNEAQ. The CDR3 is 14 amino acids. The trim removed 6 bases at V and 5 bases at J, leaving 9 bases unmatched. The CDR3 DNA reads TGTGCCAGCAGAACGGCGACAGGGGCCCACGAGCAGTACTTC. This codes for CASRTATGAHEQYF. Looking up the rest from reference TRBV7-8 and TRBJ2-7 gives the full variable domain: GAGVSQSPRYKVAKRGQDVALRCDPISGHVSLFWYQQALGQGPEFLTYFQNEAQLDKSGLPSDRFFAERPEGSVSTLKIQRTQQEDSAVYLCASRTATGAHEQYFGPGTRLTVT.

This clonotype has a count of ten or more. The chain couples TRBV7-2 to TRBJ1-4, with 9 nucleotides matching TRBD1. Germline V gives CDR1 SGHTA, CDR2 FQGNSA. CDR3 length: 14 amino acids. V was clipped by 4 bases and J by 7 bases; unmatched bases: 4. The CDR3 DNA reads TGTGCCAGCAGCTCCCGACAGGGGGGTGAAAAACTGTTTTTT. Its translation: CASSSRQGGEKLFF.

In this sample, this clonotype turned up many times. The chain has TRBV19 and TRBJ1-2, with 10 bases identical to TRBD1. CDR1 and CDR2 (germline): LNHDA, SQIVND (reference sequence). This CDR3 region has 16 residues. J lost 1 base, V lost 6 bases, and 8 bases had no gene match. The chain's CDR3 is CASRSTGGYFNYGYTF. CDR3 sequence (DNA): TGTGCCAGTAGATCGACAGGGGGCTACTTTAACTATGGCTACACCTTC.

The chain recombines TRBV7-2 with TRBJ2-3, with D hard to call. The CDR3 extends over 16 amino acids. Germline V gene sequence: CDR1 SGHTA, CDR2 FQGNSA. Trimming pared 4 bases from V and 0 bases from J, leaving 14 bases between. Here the CDR3 DNA reads TGTGCCAGCAGCTCCGGTAGTAACCCTAGCACAGATACGCAGTATTTT. Protein product: CASSSGSNPSTDTQYF.

Concerning this clonotype itself: A much larger clone lies one base from this, so it may be a read error. This chain connects TRBV4-1 to TRBJ2-5; D possibly corresponds to TRBD1 (5 bases). With 0 bases removed from V and 4 bases from J, the gap between germline ends came to 15 bases. Germline V CDR1 and CDR2: MGHRA, YSYEKL. CDR3 length: 16 residues. The DNA for the CDR3 is TGCGCCAGCAGCCAAGATCTGTGGACAACCCCAGAGACCCAGTACTTC. Protein sequence: CASSQDLWTTPETQYF.

In its sample, this clonotype was seen many times. The chain is built from TRBV19 and TRBJ1-2; the D is unclear. V shed 1 base and J shed 1 base, with 13 bases lying between them. The CDR3 spans 16 residues. The germline gives CDR1 LNHDA, CDR2 SQIVND (reference sequence). CDR3 sequence: CASSIGAAVYNYGYTF. In DNA, the CDR3 is TGTGCCAGTAGTATAGGTGCAGCAGTTTATAACTATGGCTACACCTTC.

The chain's CDR3 is CASSLRNNSPLHF. The CDR3 region has the DNA TGTGCCAGCAGCTTACGAAATAATTCACCCCTCCACTTT. V usage is TRBV7-3 and J usage is TRBJ1-6; D uncertain. Per the germline V gene, CDR1 is SGHTA and CDR2 is FQGTGA. CDR3 length: 13 residues. Between the trimmed V and J ends, which lost 2 bases and 5 bases, there was a span of 4 bases.

This clonotype was found many times. The chain carries TRBV7-9 and TRBJ2-1; TRBD2 matches 10 bases. With V trimmed by 0 bases and J by 9 bases, 8 bases remained unmatched. Germline V gene data show CDR1 as SEHNR and CDR2 as FQNEAQ (reference sequence). CDR3 length: 16 residues. The CDR3 sequence: CASSLAWTSGWGEQFF. The CDR3 bases are TGTGCCAGCAGCTTAGCATGGACTAGCGGATGGGGTGAGCAGTTCTTC.

This clonotype was observed at least ten times. The genes are TRBV7-7 and TRBJ2-2, with D possibly matching TRBD1 (5 bases). Deletions cut 5 bases from V and 6 bases from J, with 10 bases between. CDR3 size: 13 residues. Germline lookup yields CDR1 SSHAT and CDR2 FNYEAQ (reference sequence). CDR3 sequence reads: CASSRRVAGELFF. CDR3 DNA sequence: TGTGCCAGCAGCCGCAGGGTGGCCGGGGAGCTGTTTTTT.

This sequence joins TRBV7-9 and TRBJ2-1; TRBD2 agrees at 8 bases. The CDR3 sequence is 16 residues long. Germline lookup yields CDR1 SEHNR and CDR2 FQNEAQ (reference sequence). V trimming: 4 bases; J trimming: 1 base; junction bases outside the gene matches: 6. The CDR3 coding sequence is TGTGCCAGCAGCTGGAAGGCGGGAGGATCCTACAATGAGCAGTTCTTC. The encoded protein is CASSWKAGGSYNEQFF.

A remark on this clonotype: A far larger clone is just one base off, so this is likely a read error. The J gene is TRBJ1-3, the V gene TRBV12-3 or TRBV12-4; the match to TRBD1 covers 7 bases. CDR3 length: 15 amino acids. As DNA, the CDR3 is TGTGCCAGCAGTTACAGGGGAACCTCTGTAAACACCATATATTTT. Its protein product is CASSYRGTSVNTIYF.

The chain employs TRBV24-1 and TRBJ2-3, with 9 bases matching TRBD1. Germline CDR1 KGHDR, CDR2 SFDVKD. The length of the CDR3 is 14 residues. The J segment lost 4 bases and the V segment lost 6 bases, leaving 4 bases of the junction unmatched. CDR3 in DNA: TGTGCCACCAGTAAACAGGGGGCCGCAGATACGCAGTATTTT. Protein: CATSKQGAADTQYF.

In its sample, this clonotype was seen many times. This chain uses TRBV7-9 with TRBJ1-1; no definite D call. The germline gives CDR1 SEHNR, CDR2 FQNEAQ (reference sequence). The CDR3 is made up of 15 amino acids. The V and J ends lost 2 bases and 1 base respectively, with 11 bases between them. CDR3: CASSLPSLGNTEAFF. In DNA, the CDR3 is TGTGCCAGCAGCTTACCATCCTTGGGGAACACTGAAGCTTTCTTT.

This clonotype was detected ten times or more. V is TRBV9 and J is TRBJ2-1; 10 positions match TRBD2. After removal of 4 bases from V and 1 base from J, the junction contained 2 bases not matched to a gene. CDR1 is SGDLS and CDR2 is YYNGEE in the germline V gene. The CDR3 spans 15 residues. CDR3 amino acids: CASSPTSGSYNEQFF. DNA for the CDR3: TGTGCCAGCAGCCCGACTAGCGGGTCCTACAATGAGCAGTTCTTC. The full variable domain, with the rest looked up from reference TRBV9 and TRBJ2-1, is DSGVTQTPKHLITATGQRVTLRCSPRSGDLSVYWYQQSLDQGLQFLIQYYNGEERAKGNILERFSAQQFPDLHSELNLSSLELGDSALYFCASSPTSGSYNEQFFGPGTRLTVL.

CDR3 sequence (DNA): TGTGCCAGCAGTTCCGGGCCCAAATCCCGGCAGCCCCAGCATTTT. Protein sequence: CASSSGPKSRQPQHF. V is TRBV28 and J is TRBJ1-5; D remains unclear. There are 15 residues in the CDR3. Germline CDR1 reads MDHEN; CDR2 reads SYDVKM. V lost 4 bases and J lost 7, with 17 bases in between.

The chain links TRBV6-2 or TRBV6-3 to TRBJ1-2; tentatively, D is TRBD1 (5 bases). V lost 5 bases and J lost 13, with 17 bases in between. The CDR3 spans 12 residues. CDR1 is MNHEY, CDR2 SVGEGT, per germline. The CDR3, as DNA: TGTGCCAGCAGTGAAGGGGTGGGGAAGGTCACCTTC. It is translated as CASSEGVGKVTF.

A note on this clonotype: The CDR3 carries no conserved terminal phenylalanine or tryptophan, so it likely arises from a read error. No DNA is shown, since the ends of the CDR3 on it are uncertain; the CDR3 is the one TCRdb lists. The chain links TRBV20-1 to TRBJ1-6; TRBD1 was called by the table and not checked on the DNA. Germline CDR1 is DFQATT and CDR2 is SNEGSKA (reference sequence). The CDR3 contains 15 residues when both ends are counted. The CDR3 protein is CSARPGQGVYSPLYS.

In this sample, this clonotype turned up many times. The genes are TRBV2 and TRBJ1-2; TRBD1 aligns across 9 bases. CDR1 is SNHLY and CDR2 is FYNNEI in the germline V gene. The CDR3 loop spans 15 amino acids. With 2 bases clipped from V and 8 bases from J, the junction kept 9 bases outside the gene matches. CDR3 protein: CASSESLTGGRGYTF. The CDR3 DNA reads TGTGCCAGCAGTGAATCCCTTACAGGGGGCAGGGGCTACACCTTC.

V is TRBV6-1 and J is TRBJ2-3; 11 bases fit TRBD2. This CDR3 spans 17 amino acids. The germline V gene encodes CDR1 MNHNS and CDR2 SASEGT. The junction had 7 bases not matched to a gene; V was cut back by 5 bases and J by 0 bases. CDR3 amino acids: CASSTSGGTRSTDTQYF. In DNA, the CDR3 is TGTGCCAGCAGTACTAGCGGGGGAACACGAAGCACAGATACGCAGTATTTT.

The table lists this clonotype with many counts. The chain combines TRBV20-1 with TRBJ2-1, with 10 nucleotides matching TRBD2. Germline assignment: CDR1 DFQATT and CDR2 SNEGSKA (reference sequence). V lost 4 bases to trimming and J lost 6 bases; unmatched junction nucleotides: 6. The CDR3 is 14 residues long. DNA of the CDR3: TGCAGTGCTAAGACGGGACTAGCGATCAATGAGCAGTTCTTC. It codes for CSAKTGLAINEQFF.

A note on this clonotype: Being one base from a much bigger clone, this may be a read error. The gene calls are TRBV6-2 or TRBV6-3 and TRBJ2-5, with TRBD2 matching 7 bases. The CDR3 spans 13 residues. After removal of 4 bases from V and 5 bases from J, the junction contained 4 bases not matched to a gene. The germline V gene encodes CDR1 MNHEY and CDR2 SVGEGT. CDR3 region: CASSFGRVETQYF. The CDR3 DNA reads as TGTGCCAGCAGTTTTGGGAGGGTGGAGACCCAGTACTTC.

This chain links TRBV5-8 with TRBJ1-3; tentative D call: TRBD1 (6 bases). Germline V CDR1 and CDR2: SGHTS, YDEGEE. The CDR3 contains 15 residues. V lost 2 bases to trimming and J lost 4 bases, with 13 bases between them. The CDR3 DNA follows: TGTGCCAGCAGCTTTGAATGGGGGCAAGGAAACACCATATATTTT. It codes for CASSFEWGQGNTIYF.

To note about this clonotype: A read error may explain this, as a much larger clone is one base away. CDR3 loop: CASSYNSGANFLTF. Written as DNA, the CDR3 is TGTGCCAGCAGTTACAACTCTGGGGCCAACTTCCTGACTTTC. V and J are TRBV6-5 and TRBJ2-6, with TRBD1 as a possible D gene (5 bases). The CDR3 runs 14 residues. In germline, CDR1 is MNHEY, CDR2 SVGAGI.

This clonotype was counted ten times or more. The chain recombines TRBV30 with TRBJ2-1; 8 nucleotides agree with TRBD2. V was clipped by 1 base and J by 0 bases; unmatched bases: 2. Looked up from germline, CDR1 is GTSNPN and CDR2 is SVGIG (reference sequence). The length of the CDR3 is 15 residues. The CDR3 DNA sequence: TGTGCCTGGAGTGGAGGGACTAGCTCCTACAATGAGCAGTTCTTC. Protein sequence: CAWSGGTSSYNEQFF.